This TCR beta chain was identified during a study of T cells in Graves' hyperthyroidism and ophthalmopathy (dated 2019 in TCRdb). Some background on the complete study: To identify TCR V-J signatures that set the groups apart, the researchers used a discovery cohort of 100 patients, made up of around 42 with Graves' ophthalmopathy and about 60 with stable Graves' hyperthyroidism. In addition, the study compared T-cell repertoires in thyroid tissue and in blood from several Graves' hyperthyroidism patients. After sampling, hyperthyroidism patients received methimazole starting at 30 mg daily, and ophthalmopathy patients received high-dose intravenous methylprednisolone. Whether ophthalmopathy could be predicted prospectively was tested in an independent validation cohort made up of 18 hyperthyroidism patients plus 17 patients who later progressed to ophthalmopathy. The approximately 90 discovery patients were divided at random into training and test sets in a 7:3 ratio. According to the paper, TCR Vbeta CDR3 sequencing was carried out on 135 peripheral blood samples, which came from 40 to 45 ophthalmopathy, roughly 75 hyperthyroidism and approximately 17 progressor patients. What the study reported, not specific to this receptor: Blood samples also contained most of the expanded thyroid clonotypes (frequency above 0.001), which suggests that blood repertoires may reflect thyroid immune responses. In cross-validation, a model built on a 13 V-J signature told ophthalmopathy apart from stable hyperthyroidism with less than 90% sensitivity and about 81% specificity, and in testing the same model reached 80%/75%. In validation, progression to ophthalmopathy was predicted by the model with 55% to 71% sensitivity and 72.22% specificity, a median of 6.5 months before onset. Sample size was not statistically predetermined, and investigators were not blinded to group allocation.

Stable Graves' hyperthyroidism was defined as the absence of progression to ophthalmopathy over 18 months of follow-up. The hyperthyroidism patients were between 18 and 65 years old and newly diagnosed, with a disease duration of less than 2 months. Any patient with an uncontrolled infection, another autoimmune disease, pregnancy or lactation was excluded. Diagnoses were established on the basis of clinical symptoms, serum thyroxine and TRAb, thyroid ultrasound, and orbital computed tomography. Total RNA was extracted with Trizol reagent, and quality was checked on an Agilent 2100 Bioanalyzer. The TCR beta CDR3 regions were amplified from the RNA transcripts. The TCR CDR3 was subjected to a first round of RT-PCR using the HTBI primer set and the Qiagen OneStep RT-PCR kit. The libraries were constructed in a second round of multiplex PCR and then size-selected and purified. The libraries were sequenced on an Illumina HiSeq2000 using paired-end 100 bp reads. Per the original workflow: SOAPnuke was used to process the raw data, with reads discarded if the reads contained adapters or uncalled bases, had a mean Phred below 15, or lacked an exact constant-primer or identifier match. High-quality paired reads were merged with COPE v1.2.5, and unique nucleotide sequences were defined as clonotypes. Clonotypes were aligned to IMGT TRBV, TRBD and TRBJ reference segments using MiTCR v1.1. Only V-J combinations with frequency above 0.0001, covering roughly 99% of repertoires, were analysed. A TCS score was defined as the ratio of F50 (clonal expansion) to E x V (chaos), with BLOSUM62-based TCRdist applied between CDR3 peptides within each V-J. Welch's t-statistics and random forest reduced around 520 V-J features to 10 to 15, which were used in a naive Bayes classifier (R e1071). TCRdb ran its own pipeline on the public reads, namely fastp trimming at Q25 and MiXCR clone calling, and kept in-frame beta chains. One record per CDR3 amino acid sequence lists the most common genes and DNA. Clone size and V and J calls follow TCRdb, not the original study. This sample holds about 560,000 distinct CDR3 sequences; about half were observed only once. The ten biggest clones cover nearly 8.5% of the sample.

With respect to this clonotype: This clone's antigen is unknown. A read error may account for a junction end that differs from germline.

Source material: peripheral blood or thyroid tissue (not recorded which). The sequence was obtained from a woman aged 18 to 35 with Graves' hyperthyroidism. Donor details come from another sample of the same person, matched by shared clones.

The DNA sequence is as follows: TGCAGTGCTCAGACGGGACAGTTAACTGAAGCTCTCTTT. The translation is CSAQTGQLTEALF. The chain couples TRBV20-1 to TRBJ1-1; TRBD1 fits 7 bases in the junction. Inclusive of the bounding cysteine and phenylalanine, the CDR3 is 13 residues long. Only the CDR3 part of the read is kept: 39 bases, read in frame from the first base. CDR1 and CDR2, looked up from the germline V gene (reference sequence), are DFQATT and SNEGSKA.